The entry below describes one TCR beta chain. What it binds is not known. One entry per CDR3 protein, called by TCRdb with MiXCR from the reads. The profile shows under 150,000 distinct CDR3 sequences, about 24% of them singletons. This CDR3 is built from 13 residues. Trimming stripped 0 bases from V and 4 bases from J, with 9 bases between. Germline assignment: CDR1 DFQATT and CDR2 SNEGSKA (reference sequence). This specimen comes from a study of T cell repertoires in cytomegalovirus infection. Whole-study context: Both a matching HLA type and CMV infection were indicated by public TCR beta signatures.

Findings and limits, study-wide: Ex vivo responses were dominated by HLA-C-restricted CMV-specific TCR beta clonotypes.

The TCR was taken from a human donor in good health (CMV status not recorded). Some clones in this sample may be carry-over from other donors' samples. The chain is built from TRBV20-1 and TRBJ1-2; D remains unclear. The sample comprised PBMCs, sequenced either directly or after in vitro stimulation (not recorded which). CDR3 DNA sequence: TGCAGTGCTAGAGATCGGAGAGGCTATGGCTACACCTTC. Translated, it gives CSARDRRGYGYTF.